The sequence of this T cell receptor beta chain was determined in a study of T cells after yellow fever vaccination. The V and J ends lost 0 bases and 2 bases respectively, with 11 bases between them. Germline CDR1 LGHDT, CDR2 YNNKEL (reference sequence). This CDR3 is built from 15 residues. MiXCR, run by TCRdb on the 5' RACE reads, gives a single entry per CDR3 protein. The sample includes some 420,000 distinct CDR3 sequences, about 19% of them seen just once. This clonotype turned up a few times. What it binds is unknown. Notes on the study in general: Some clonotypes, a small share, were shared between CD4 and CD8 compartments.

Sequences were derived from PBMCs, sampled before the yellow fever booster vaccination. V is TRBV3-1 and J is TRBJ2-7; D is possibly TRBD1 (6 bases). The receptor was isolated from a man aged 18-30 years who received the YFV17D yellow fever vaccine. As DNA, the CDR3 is TGTGCCAGCAGCCAAGAGGGGGCACCAACCTACGAGCAGTACTTC. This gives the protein CASSQEGAPTYEQYF.